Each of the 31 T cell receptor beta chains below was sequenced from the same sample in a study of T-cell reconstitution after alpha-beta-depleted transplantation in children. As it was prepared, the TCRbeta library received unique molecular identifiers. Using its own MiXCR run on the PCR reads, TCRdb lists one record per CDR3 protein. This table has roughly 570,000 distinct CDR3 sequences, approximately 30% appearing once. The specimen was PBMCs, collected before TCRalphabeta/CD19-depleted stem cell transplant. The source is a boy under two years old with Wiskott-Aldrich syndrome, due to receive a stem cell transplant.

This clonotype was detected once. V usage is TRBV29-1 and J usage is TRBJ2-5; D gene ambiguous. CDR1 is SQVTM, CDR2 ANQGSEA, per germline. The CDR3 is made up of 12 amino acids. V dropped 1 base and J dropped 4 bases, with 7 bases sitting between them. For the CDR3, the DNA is TGCAGCGTTGAAGGCCAGATAGAGACCCAGTACTTC. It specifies CSVEGQIETQYF.

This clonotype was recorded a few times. The CDR3 loop reads CASSSTPGQGSYEQYF. CDR3 DNA sequence: TGCGCCAGCAGCTCGACACCGGGACAGGGCTCCTACGAGCAGTACTTC. The rearrangement joins TRBV5-1 to TRBJ2-7, with 9 nucleotides matching TRBD1. CDR3 size: 16 residues. Germline V gene lookup returns CDR1 SGHRS and CDR2 YFSETQ. After removal of 3 bases from V and 0 bases from J, the junction contained 7 bases not matched to a gene.

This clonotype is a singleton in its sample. CDR3 nucleotides: TGTGCCAGCAGCGGGCGGGACCCCTACGAGCAGTACTTC. Its protein is CASSGRDPYEQYF. The chain recombines TRBV7-8 with TRBJ2-7; tentatively, D is TRBD2 (6 bases). With 5 bases removed from V and 2 bases from J, the gap between germline ends came to 10 bases. The CDR3 is 13 amino acids. Germline CDR1 is SGHVS and CDR2 is FQNEAQ.

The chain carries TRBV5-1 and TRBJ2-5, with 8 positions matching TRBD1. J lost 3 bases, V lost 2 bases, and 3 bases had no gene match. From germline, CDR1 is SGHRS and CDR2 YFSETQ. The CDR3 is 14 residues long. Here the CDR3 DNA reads TGCGCCAGCAGCTTTAGGACAGGGAAAGAGACCCAGTACTTC. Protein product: CASSFRTGKETQYF.

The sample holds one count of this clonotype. CDR3 sequence: CASQTTRPGQGTFKTQYF. CDR3 DNA: TGTGCCAGCCAAACCACCAGACCGGGACAGGGAACGTTTAAGACCCAGTACTTC. This chain joins TRBV28 and TRBJ2-5; TRBD1 aligns across 9 bases. The germline CDR1 and CDR2 sequences are MDHEN and SYDVKM. J lost 6 bases, V lost 8 bases, and 22 bases had no gene match. The CDR3 sequence is 18 residues long.

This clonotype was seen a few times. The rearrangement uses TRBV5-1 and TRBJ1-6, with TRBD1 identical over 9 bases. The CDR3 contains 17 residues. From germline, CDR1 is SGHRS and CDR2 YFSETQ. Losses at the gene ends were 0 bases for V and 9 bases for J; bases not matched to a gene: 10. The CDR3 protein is CASSLAALGQGGSPLHF. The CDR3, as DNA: TGCGCCAGCAGCTTGGCTGCCTTGGGACAGGGAGGTTCACCCCTCCACTTT.

The CDR3 reads CASRPTGNYGYTF. The CDR3 DNA reads as TGTGCCAGCAGGCCCACAGGAAACTATGGCTACACCTTC. J is TRBJ1-2 and V is TRBV6-1, with D tentatively TRBD1 (5 bases). V was shortened by 6 bases and J by 2 bases, with 10 bases between the two germline ends. Per the germline V gene, CDR1 is MNHNS and CDR2 is SASEGT. CDR3 length: 13 amino acids.

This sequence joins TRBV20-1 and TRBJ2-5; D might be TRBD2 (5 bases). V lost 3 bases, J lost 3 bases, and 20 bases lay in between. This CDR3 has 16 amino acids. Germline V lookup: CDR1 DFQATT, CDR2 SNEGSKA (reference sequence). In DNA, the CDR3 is TGCAGTGCTAGTTGGCCTCACACGCGGGTGGAAGAGACCCAGTACTTC. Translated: CSASWPHTRVEETQYF.

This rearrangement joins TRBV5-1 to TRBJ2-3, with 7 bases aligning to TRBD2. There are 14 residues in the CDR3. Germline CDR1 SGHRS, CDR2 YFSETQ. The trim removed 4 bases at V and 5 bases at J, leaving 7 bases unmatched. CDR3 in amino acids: CASSIGLVGDTQYF. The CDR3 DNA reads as TGCGCCAGCAGCATAGGACTAGTCGGAGATACGCAGTATTTT. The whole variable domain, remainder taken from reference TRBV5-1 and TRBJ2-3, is KAGVTQTPRYLIKTRGQQVTLSCSPISGHRSVSWYQQTPGQGLQFLFEYFSETQRNKGNFPGRFSGRQFSNSRSEMNVSTLELGDSALYLCASSIGLVGDTQYFGPGTRLTVL.

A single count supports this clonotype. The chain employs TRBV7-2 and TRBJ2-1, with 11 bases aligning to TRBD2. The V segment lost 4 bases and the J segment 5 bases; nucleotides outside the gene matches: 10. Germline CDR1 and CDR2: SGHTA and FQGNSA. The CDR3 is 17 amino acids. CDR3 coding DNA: TGTGCCAGCAGCTCCCAAATCACTAGCGGGAGCGACAATGAGCAGTTCTTC. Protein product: CASSSQITSGSDNEQFF.

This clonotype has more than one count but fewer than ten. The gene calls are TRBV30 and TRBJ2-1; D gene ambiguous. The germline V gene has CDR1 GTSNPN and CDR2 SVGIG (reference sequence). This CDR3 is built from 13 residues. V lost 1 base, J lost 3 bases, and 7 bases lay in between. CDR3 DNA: TGTGCCTGGAGTGGCCAAGTCTACAATGAGCAGTTCTTC. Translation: CAWSGQVYNEQFF. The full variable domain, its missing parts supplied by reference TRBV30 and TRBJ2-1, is SQTIHQWPATLVQPVGSPLSLECTVEGTSNPNLYWYRQAAGRGLQLLFYSVGIGQISSEVPQNLSASRPQDRQFILSSKKLLLSDSGFYLCAWSGQVYNEQFFGPGTRLTVL.

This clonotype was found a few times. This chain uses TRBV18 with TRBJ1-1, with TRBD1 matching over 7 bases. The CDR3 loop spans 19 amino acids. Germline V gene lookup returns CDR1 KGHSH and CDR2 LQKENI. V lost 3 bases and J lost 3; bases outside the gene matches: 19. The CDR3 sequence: CASSPRVTGAAGGDTEAFF. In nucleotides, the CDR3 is TGTGCCAGCTCACCCCGAGTAACAGGGGCCGCGGGTGGGGACACTGAAGCTTTCTTT.

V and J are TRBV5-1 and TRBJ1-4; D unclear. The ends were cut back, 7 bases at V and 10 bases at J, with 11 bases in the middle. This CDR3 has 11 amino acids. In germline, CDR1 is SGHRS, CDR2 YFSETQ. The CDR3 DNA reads TGCGCCAGCGGCAGTGGCGGAAAACTGTTTTTT. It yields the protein CASGSGGKLFF.

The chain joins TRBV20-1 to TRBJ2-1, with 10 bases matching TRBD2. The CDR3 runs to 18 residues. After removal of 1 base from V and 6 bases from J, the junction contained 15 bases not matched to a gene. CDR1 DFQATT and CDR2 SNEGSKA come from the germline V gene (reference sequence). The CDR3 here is CSARAGLAGDGGFNEQFF. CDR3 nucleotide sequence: TGCAGTGCTAGAGCAGGGCTAGCGGGAGACGGGGGTTTCAATGAGCAGTTCTTC.

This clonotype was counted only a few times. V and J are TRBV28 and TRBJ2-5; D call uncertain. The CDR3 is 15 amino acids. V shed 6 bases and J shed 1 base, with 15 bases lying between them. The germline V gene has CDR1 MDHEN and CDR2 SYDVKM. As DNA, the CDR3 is TGTGCCAGCAGCAAGGACCTAAGCCCCCAAGAGACCCAGTACTTC. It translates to CASSKDLSPQETQYF. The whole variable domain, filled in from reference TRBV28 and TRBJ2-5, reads DVKVTQSSRYLVKRTGEKVFLECVQDMDHENMFWYRQDPGLGLRLIYFSYDVKMKEKGDIPEGYSVSREKKERFSLILESASTNQTSMYLCASSKDLSPQETQYFGPGTRLLVL.

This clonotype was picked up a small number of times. The chain's CDR3 is CASSQKPGVGTSTEAFF. In DNA form, the CDR3 reads TGTGCCAGCAGCCAGAAGCCCGGCGTGGGGACGAGCACTGAAGCTTTCTTT. The V call is TRBV4-2, the J call TRBJ1-1; TRBD1 might be the D (5 bases). Trimming cost V 3 bases and J 4 bases, with 21 bases left between them. Germline V CDR1 and CDR2: LGHNA, YNFKEQ. The CDR3 has 17 residues.

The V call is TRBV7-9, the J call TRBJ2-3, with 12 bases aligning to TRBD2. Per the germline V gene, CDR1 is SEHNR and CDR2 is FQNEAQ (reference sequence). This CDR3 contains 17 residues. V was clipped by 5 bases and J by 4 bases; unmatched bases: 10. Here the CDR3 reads CASSAIGLAGGPDTQYF. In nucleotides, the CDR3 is TGTGCCAGCAGCGCCATAGGGCTAGCGGGAGGGCCAGATACGCAGTATTTT.

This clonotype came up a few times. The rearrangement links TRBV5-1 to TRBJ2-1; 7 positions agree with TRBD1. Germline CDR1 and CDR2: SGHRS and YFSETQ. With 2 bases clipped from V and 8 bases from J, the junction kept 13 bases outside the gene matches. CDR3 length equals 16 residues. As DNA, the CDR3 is TGCGCCAGCAGCTTCCAGGGGGTTAGAACTATTGATGAGCAGTTCTTC. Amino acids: CASSFQGVRTIDEQFF.

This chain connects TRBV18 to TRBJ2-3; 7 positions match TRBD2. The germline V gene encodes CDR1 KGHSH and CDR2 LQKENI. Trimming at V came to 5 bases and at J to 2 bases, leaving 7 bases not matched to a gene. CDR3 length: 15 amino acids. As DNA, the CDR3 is TGTGCCAGCTCAGGGGCTAGCGGTTTCACAGATACGCAGTATTTT. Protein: CASSGASGFTDTQYF.

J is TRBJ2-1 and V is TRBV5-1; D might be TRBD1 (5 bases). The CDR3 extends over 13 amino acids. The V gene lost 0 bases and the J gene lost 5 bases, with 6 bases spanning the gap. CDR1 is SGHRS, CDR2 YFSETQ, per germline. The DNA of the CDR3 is TGCGCCAGCAGCTTGGACAGGAACAATGAGCAGTTCTTC. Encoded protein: CASSLDRNNEQFF.

The CDR3 region is CASSPNGVVTEAFF. For the CDR3, the DNA is TGTGCCAGCAGCCCTAATGGGGTGGTCACTGAAGCTTTCTTT. This chain connects TRBV3-1 to TRBJ1-1; D not certain. Germline lookup yields CDR1 LGHDT and CDR2 YNNKEL (reference sequence). CDR3 length: 14 amino acids. V gave up 4 bases and J gave up 4 bases, with 13 bases separating them.

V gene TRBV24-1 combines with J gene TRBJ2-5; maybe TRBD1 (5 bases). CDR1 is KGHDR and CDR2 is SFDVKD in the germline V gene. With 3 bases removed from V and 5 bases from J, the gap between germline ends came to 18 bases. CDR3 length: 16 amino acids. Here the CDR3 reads CATSDRKKGQKETQYF. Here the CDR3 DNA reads TGTGCCACCAGTGATCGAAAGAAGGGGCAGAAGGAGACCCAGTACTTC.

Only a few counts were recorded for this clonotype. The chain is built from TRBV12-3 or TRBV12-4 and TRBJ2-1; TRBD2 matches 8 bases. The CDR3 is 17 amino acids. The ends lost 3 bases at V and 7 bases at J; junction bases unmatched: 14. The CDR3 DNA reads TGTGCCAGCAGTTTCGAGCTAGCGGGCGGGAGCGCAAATGAGCAGTTCTTC. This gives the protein CASSFELAGGSANEQFF.

The CDR3 spells CASSYRRAQDTQYF. The CDR3 nucleotides are TGTGCCAGCAGTTATCGGCGAGCCCAAGATACGCAGTATTTT. The V gene is TRBV27, the J gene TRBJ2-3; the D is unclear. Germline CDR1 reads MNHEY; CDR2 reads SMNVEV (reference sequence). This CDR3 contains 14 residues. V was trimmed by 4 bases and J by 5 bases, leaving 13 bases between them.

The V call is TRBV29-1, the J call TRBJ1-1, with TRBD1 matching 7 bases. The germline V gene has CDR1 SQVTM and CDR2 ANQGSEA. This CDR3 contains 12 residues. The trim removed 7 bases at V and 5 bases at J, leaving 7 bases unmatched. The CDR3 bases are TGCAGCGCTCGGACAGGTTGGACTGAAGCTTTCTTT. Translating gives CSARTGWTEAFF.

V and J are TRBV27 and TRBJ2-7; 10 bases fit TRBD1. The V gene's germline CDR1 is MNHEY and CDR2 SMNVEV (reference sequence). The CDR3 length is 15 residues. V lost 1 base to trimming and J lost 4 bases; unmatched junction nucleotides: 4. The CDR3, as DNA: TGTGCCAGCAGTTTATTGGGGACAGGGGAATACGAGCAGTACTTC. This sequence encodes CASSLLGTGEYEQYF.

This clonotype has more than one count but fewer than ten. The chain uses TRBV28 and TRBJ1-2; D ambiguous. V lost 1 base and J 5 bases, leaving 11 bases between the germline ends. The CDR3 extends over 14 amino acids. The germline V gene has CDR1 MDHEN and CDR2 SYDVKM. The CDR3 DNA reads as TGTGCCAGCAGTTTATTACGGACTCCTTATGGCTACACCTTC. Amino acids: CASSLLRTPYGYTF.

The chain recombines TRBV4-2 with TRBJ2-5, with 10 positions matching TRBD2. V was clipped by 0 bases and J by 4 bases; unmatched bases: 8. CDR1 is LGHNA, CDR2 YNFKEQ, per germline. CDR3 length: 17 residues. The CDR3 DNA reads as TGTGCCAGCAGCCAAGATTCAAGCGGGAGGGTAAGAGAGACCCAGTACTTC. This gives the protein CASSQDSSGRVRETQYF.

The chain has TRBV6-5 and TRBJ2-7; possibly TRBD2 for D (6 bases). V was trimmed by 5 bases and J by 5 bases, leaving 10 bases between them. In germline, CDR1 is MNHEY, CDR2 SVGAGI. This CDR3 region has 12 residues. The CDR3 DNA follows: TGTGCCAGCAGTCGGGGGTCTAACGAGCAGTACTTC. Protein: CASSRGSNEQYF.

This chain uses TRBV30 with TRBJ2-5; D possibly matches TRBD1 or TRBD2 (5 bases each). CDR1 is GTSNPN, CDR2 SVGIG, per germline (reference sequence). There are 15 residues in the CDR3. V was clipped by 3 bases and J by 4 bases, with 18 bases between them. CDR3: CAWSLPGPGTETQYF. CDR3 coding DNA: TGTGCCTGGAGCCTGCCGGGCCCAGGGACAGAGACCCAGTACTTC.

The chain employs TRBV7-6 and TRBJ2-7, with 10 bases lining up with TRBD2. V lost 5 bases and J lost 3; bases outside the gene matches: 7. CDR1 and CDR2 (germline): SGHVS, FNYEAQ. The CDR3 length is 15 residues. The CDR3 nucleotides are TGTGCCAGCAGCATCCTAGCGGGAGAAAACTACGAGCAGTACTTC. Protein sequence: CASSILAGENYEQYF.